These 32 T cell receptor beta chains share one sample of origin, sequenced in a study of T-cell reconstitution after alpha-beta-depleted transplantation in children. Unique molecular identifiers were incorporated when the TCRbeta library was constructed. TCRdb re-called the PCR reads through MiXCR, storing one row per CDR3 protein. The table includes around 92,000 distinct CDR3 sequences, 10% to 15% detected once. The sequenced sample was PBMCs from the stem cell graft donor, obtained from the stem cell graft. Every receptor here comes from a human donor who donated a stem cell graft to a child with inherited bone marrow failure.

The sample holds many counts of this clonotype. The chain joins TRBV5-1 to TRBJ2-5; D is perhaps TRBD1 (5 bases). Germline values: CDR1 SGHRS, CDR2 YFSETQ. The V gene lost 4 bases and the J gene lost 4 bases, with 14 bases spanning the gap. The CDR3 has 14 amino acids. CDR3 loop: CASSRWPRAETQYF. The CDR3 coding sequence is TGCGCCAGCAGCCGTTGGCCCAGGGCAGAGACCCAGTACTTC. Combining the CDR3 with reference TRBV5-1 and TRBJ2-5 gives the whole variable domain KAGVTQTPRYLIKTRGQQVTLSCSPISGHRSVSWYQQTPGQGLQFLFEYFSETQRNKGNFPGRFSGRQFSNSRSEMNVSTLELGDSALYLCASSRWPRAETQYFGPGTRLLVL.

This clonotype was observed at least ten times. This sequence joins TRBV5-1 and TRBJ2-2, with TRBD2 matching 10 bases. CDR1 SGHRS and CDR2 YFSETQ come from the germline V gene. The CDR3 has 15 amino acids. After removal of 4 bases from V and 2 bases from J, the junction contained 2 bases not matched to a gene. The CDR3 DNA sequence: TGCGCCAGCAGCCGGACTAGCGGTAACACCGGGGAGCTGTTTTTT. This encodes CASSRTSGNTGELFF.

This clonotype was counted at least ten times. The CDR3 spells CSVGGGERDTQYF. The DNA for the CDR3 is TGCAGCGTTGGCGGGGGGGAACGTGATACGCAGTATTTT. The rearrangement joins TRBV29-1 to TRBJ2-3; TRBD2 matches 9 bases. This CDR3 has 13 residues. Germline values: CDR1 SQVTM, CDR2 ANQGSEA. The J segment lost 6 bases and the V segment lost 4 bases, leaving 5 bases of the junction unmatched.

The table lists this clonotype with many counts. The rearrangement joins TRBV12-3 or TRBV12-4 to TRBJ2-1, with 7 nucleotides matching TRBD2. V lost 7 bases, J lost 9 bases, and 12 bases stayed unmatched. The CDR3 consists of 14 residues. The CDR3 region has the DNA TGTGCCAGCACCCCGGGAGGTTCAGGCTCTGAGCAGTTCTTC. This sequence encodes CASTPGGSGSEQFF.

This clonotype was counted many times. The chain uses TRBV7-8 and TRBJ2-7, with unresolved D. Trimming stripped 5 bases from V and 2 bases from J, with 16 bases between. This CDR3 has 15 residues. From germline, CDR1 is SGHVS and CDR2 FQNEAQ. CDR3 in amino acids: CASSVTPLETYEQYF. CDR3 coding DNA: TGTGCCAGCAGCGTGACACCTTTGGAAACCTACGAGCAGTACTTC.

This clonotype was recorded many times. The chain couples TRBV5-1 to TRBJ2-2; a weak D match, TRBD1 (5 bases). Per the germline V gene, CDR1 is SGHRS and CDR2 is YFSETQ. This CDR3 comprises 13 residues. The V end was cut by 5 bases, the J end by 4 bases, with 9 bases between. CDR3 DNA sequence: TGCGCCAGCAGTTTAACAGGCACCGGGGAGCTGTTTTTT. This gives the protein CASSLTGTGELFF.

This clonotype was recorded at least ten times. The rearrangement uses TRBV20-1 and TRBJ1-1, with 12 positions matching TRBD1. The ends lost 5 bases at V and 0 bases at J; junction bases unmatched: 4. This CDR3 has 15 residues. Germline lookup yields CDR1 DFQATT and CDR2 SNEGSKA (reference sequence). The CDR3 bases are TGCAGTGCTGGGACAGGGGGCTGGATGAACACTGAAGCTTTCTTT. Protein: CSAGTGGWMNTEAFF.

This clonotype occurred a few times. This chain uses TRBV5-1 with TRBJ2-3; either TRBD1 or TRBD2 may supply D (6 bases each). CDR1 and CDR2 (germline): SGHRS, YFSETQ. V was cut by 1 base and J by 1 base, with 10 bases left in between. This CDR3 spans 15 amino acids. CDR3 coding DNA: TGCGCCAGCAGCTTGAACAGGGAGGGCACAGATACGCAGTATTTT. As protein: CASSLNREGTDTQYF.

This clonotype was counted many times. The chain joins TRBV6-2 or TRBV6-3 to TRBJ2-7; no clear D gene. Germline CDR1 is MNHEY and CDR2 is SVGEGT. The CDR3 consists of 13 residues. The germline V and J ends were trimmed by 2 bases and 4 bases, with 9 bases remaining between them. CDR3 in DNA: TGTGCCAGCAGTTACGGCTTATCATACGAGCAGTACTTC. Encoded protein: CASSYGLSYEQYF.

At least ten counts were recorded for this clonotype. The rearrangement links TRBV5-1 to TRBJ1-2; the D is unclear. Germline V CDR1 and CDR2: SGHRS, YFSETQ. Trimming took 2 bases from V and 3 from J, leaving 11 bases between them. The CDR3 covers 14 residues. The CDR3 sequence: CASSFAGGDYGYTF. The DNA of the CDR3 is TGCGCCAGCAGCTTCGCAGGAGGAGACTATGGCTACACCTTC.

This clonotype was found once. The CDR3 bases are TGTGCCAGCGGAGAGCGGGGGACGCAGTATTTT. Encoded protein: CASGERGTQYF. This sequence joins TRBV6-2 or TRBV6-3 and TRBJ2-3, with 8 bases that match TRBD2. Germline CDR1 is MNHEY and CDR2 is SVGEGT. V lost 8 bases, J lost 9 bases, and 4 bases stayed unmatched. The CDR3 spans 11 residues.

This clonotype was seen many times. This chain joins TRBV28 and TRBJ1-5, with TRBD1 as a possible D gene (6 bases). Germline loops: CDR1 MDHEN, CDR2 SYDVKM. The V gene lost 4 bases and the J gene lost 1 base, with 14 bases spanning the gap. The CDR3 extends over 16 amino acids. The CDR3 loop is CASSSQGGESNQPQHF. CDR3 sequence (DNA): TGTGCCAGCAGTTCACAGGGTGGGGAGAGCAATCAGCCCCAGCATTTT.

This clonotype was recorded at least ten times. This sequence joins TRBV7-9 and TRBJ2-3; tentative D call: TRBD1 (5 bases). From germline, CDR1 is SEHNR and CDR2 FQNEAQ (reference sequence). The CDR3 extends over 13 amino acids. The V gene lost 5 bases and the J gene lost 4 bases, with 10 bases spanning the gap. Here the CDR3 reads CASSPRQSDTQYF. DNA for the CDR3: TGTGCCAGCAGCCCAAGACAGTCAGATACGCAGTATTTT.

This clonotype was seen only a few times. This chain links TRBV27 with TRBJ1-1, with TRBD1 identical over 8 bases. Germline CDR1 MNHEY, CDR2 SMNVEV (reference sequence). The CDR3 is 16 residues long. Trimming at V came to 4 bases and at J to 5 bases, leaving 12 bases not matched to a gene. The CDR3 bases are TGTGCCAGCAGTTCTTCCTGGACAGGGCTGGGGACTGAAGCTTTCTTT. This codes for CASSSSWTGLGTEAFF.

In its sample, this clonotype was seen many times. The J gene is TRBJ1-1, the V gene TRBV19; 11 nucleotides align to TRBD1. This CDR3 is built from 16 residues. Germline lookup yields CDR1 LNHDA and CDR2 SQIVND (reference sequence). V shed 6 bases and J 1 base; nucleotides not matched to a gene: 7. CDR3 sequence reads: CASRQGQGGRNTEAFF. In nucleotides, the CDR3 is TGTGCCAGTAGGCAGGGACAGGGGGGCAGGAACACTGAAGCTTTCTTT.

This clonotype was counted ten times or more. J is TRBJ1-5 and V is TRBV7-9, with D uncertain. Trimming took 2 bases from V and 7 from J, leaving 9 bases between them. This CDR3 is 13 amino acids long. CDR1 and CDR2 from the germline V gene are SEHNR and FQNEAQ (reference sequence). The CDR3 protein is CASSLPEGQPQHF. The DNA for the CDR3 is TGTGCCAGCAGCTTACCCGAAGGCCAGCCCCAGCATTTT.

This clonotype showed up many times. The genes are TRBV7-9 and TRBJ1-2; no firm D call. The CDR3 loop spans 12 amino acids. The germline V and J ends were trimmed by 5 bases and 6 bases, with 10 bases remaining between them. Germline CDR1 reads SEHNR; CDR2 reads FQNEAQ (reference sequence). Here the CDR3 reads CASSTYSDGYTF. The CDR3 DNA follows: TGTGCCAGCAGCACTTACAGCGATGGCTACACCTTC.

This clonotype was counted at least ten times. The chain recombines TRBV20-1 with TRBJ1-1, with TRBD1 matching over 8 bases. Germline loops: CDR1 DFQATT, CDR2 SNEGSKA (reference sequence). CDR3 size: 13 residues. The V and J ends lost 5 bases and 2 bases, in that order; junction bases with no gene match: 4. CDR3 bases: TGCAGTGCTCCACAGGGGGGCAACACTGAAGCTTTCTTT. Translating it yields CSAPQGGNTEAFF.

The V gene is TRBV7-9, the J gene TRBJ2-7; tentatively, D is TRBD1 or TRBD2 (5 bases each). The CDR3 totals 14 residues. Looked up from germline, CDR1 is SEHNR and CDR2 is FQNEAQ (reference sequence). Deletions cut 5 bases from V and 2 bases from J, with 13 bases between. CDR3 residues: CASSTRDRPYEQYF. CDR3 nucleotide sequence: TGTGCCAGCAGCACCCGGGACCGACCCTACGAGCAGTACTTC.

The chain recombines TRBV5-8 with TRBJ2-5; D may correspond to TRBD1 or TRBD2 (5 bases each). Germline V lookup: CDR1 SGHTS, CDR2 YDEGEE. The CDR3 runs 13 residues. V was cut by 4 bases and J by 5 bases, with 12 bases left in between. CDR3 region: CASSRDRMETQYF. CDR3 nucleotide sequence: TGTGCCAGCAGCAGGGACCGTATGGAGACCCAGTACTTC.

This clonotype came up many times. Written as DNA, the CDR3 is TGCGCCAGCAGCTTGGAGCAAGGGGGGGACTATGGCTACACCTTC. Amino acid sequence: CASSLEQGGDYGYTF. This rearrangement joins TRBV5-1 to TRBJ1-2; TRBD1 is a possible D gene (6 bases). Per the germline V gene, CDR1 is SGHRS and CDR2 is YFSETQ. V lost 0 bases to trimming and J lost 3 bases, with 12 bases between them. The CDR3 runs 15 residues.

This clonotype was observed a few times. The V gene is TRBV6-5, the J gene TRBJ2-1; possibly TRBD1 or TRBD2 for D (6 bases each). Trimming removed 0 bases at V and 1 base at J, with 10 bases between. This CDR3 contains 16 residues. Germline V gene data show CDR1 as MNHEY and CDR2 as SVGAGI. The CDR3 protein is CASSYSGGPSYNEQFF. The CDR3 nucleotides are TGTGCCAGCAGTTACTCGGGGGGCCCGTCCTACAATGAGCAGTTCTTC.

This clonotype came up a few times. The V and J genes are TRBV7-8 and TRBJ2-3; possible D gene TRBD1, 5 bases. Between the trimmed V and J ends, which lost 0 bases and 5 bases, there was a span of 18 bases. The CDR3 extends over 17 amino acids. Looked up from germline, CDR1 is SGHVS and CDR2 is FQNEAQ. CDR3 DNA sequence: TGTGCCAGCAGCTTAGCGCGAAGGGGAAGTACGGAAGATACGCAGTATTTT. Translation gives CASSLARRGSTEDTQYF.

This clonotype occurred many times. This sequence joins TRBV5-1 and TRBJ2-1; TRBD1 aligns across 8 bases. This CDR3 comprises 19 residues. Trimming cost V 0 bases and J 5 bases; bases outside gene matches: 16. Germline-derived CDR1 and CDR2 are SGHRS and YFSETQ. The CDR3 nucleotides are TGCGCCAGCAGCTTGGTTGGCAGGGGGCTCAGTTCAGCCCACAATGAGCAGTTCTTC. Translated: CASSLVGRGLSSAHNEQFF.

In its sample, this clonotype was seen a few times. The chain links TRBV19 to TRBJ1-2; the D is unclear. V dropped 3 bases and J dropped 3 bases, with 17 bases sitting between them. CDR3 length: 16 residues. Germline CDR1 LNHDA, CDR2 SQIVND (reference sequence). The CDR3 coding sequence is TGTGCCAGTAGTATGAACGGTCTGGGGTTCGACTATGGCTACACCTTC. Protein sequence: CASSMNGLGFDYGYTF. Based on the CDR3 plus reference TRBV19 and TRBJ1-2, the full variable domain is DGGITQSPKYLFRKEGQNVTLSCEQNLNHDAMYWYRQDPGQGLRLIYYSQIVNDFQKGDIAEGYSVSREKKESFPLTVTSAQKNPTAFYLCASSMNGLGFDYGYTFGSGTRLTVV.

This clonotype was counted ten times or more. V is TRBV29-1 and J is TRBJ1-2; 7 nucleotides line up with TRBD1. This CDR3 has 11 residues. The V gene end was trimmed by 6 bases and the J gene end by 3 bases; junction bases not matched to a gene: 1. CDR1 SQVTM and CDR2 ANQGSEA come from the germline V gene. The CDR3 DNA reads as TGCAGCGTCGGGACAGACTATGGCTACACCTTC. This sequence encodes CSVGTDYGYTF.

J is TRBJ2-2 and V is TRBV11-3, with a possible D match to TRBD1 (6 bases). The CDR3 length is 13 residues. Germline V gene data show CDR1 as SGHNT and CDR2 as YENEEA. V shed 9 bases and J shed 1 base, with 9 bases lying between them. CDR3 sequence (DNA): TGTGCCAGTCAGGGGTGGAACACCGGGGAGCTGTTTTTT. This translates into CASQGWNTGELFF. Full variable domain (missing parts from reference TRBV11-3 and TRBJ2-2): EAGVVQSPRYKIIEKKQPVAFWCNPISGHNTLYWYLQNLGQGPELLIRYENEEAVDDSQLPKDRFSAERLKGVDSTLKIQPAELGDSAVYLCASQGWNTGELFFGEGSRLTVL.

This clonotype was counted between two and nine times. The rearrangement links TRBV28 to TRBJ2-7, with 10 bases fitting TRBD1. J lost 0 bases, V lost 7 bases, and 12 bases had no gene match. From germline, CDR1 is MDHEN and CDR2 SYDVKM. The CDR3 length is 17 residues. The CDR3 is CASMGQGSERSSYEQYF. CDR3 DNA: TGTGCCAGCATGGGACAGGGGTCTGAGCGGAGCTCCTACGAGCAGTACTTC.

This clonotype was seen only a few times. The chain links TRBV5-4 to TRBJ2-7; D possibly corresponds to TRBD1 (6 bases). Germline CDR1 SGHNT, CDR2 YYREEE (reference sequence). V was clipped by 5 bases and J by 7 bases, with 16 bases between them. CDR3 size: 13 residues. The CDR3 here is CASSSSRGDEQYF. CDR3 nucleotide sequence: TGTGCCAGCAGTTCCTCCAGGGGCGATGAGCAGTACTTC.

The V and J genes are TRBV5-6 and TRBJ1-2; 7 bases agree with TRBD1. After removal of 0 bases from V and 8 bases from J, the junction contained 7 bases not matched to a gene. The CDR3 is made up of 14 amino acids. The germline gives CDR1 SGHDT, CDR2 YYEEEE. This chain's CDR3 is CASSLGQGVSGYTF. The CDR3 region has the DNA TGTGCCAGCAGCTTGGGACAGGGAGTAAGCGGCTACACCTTC.

This clonotype was recorded at least ten times. The chain couples TRBV29-1 to TRBJ2-5; D may be TRBD2 (6 bases). The germline gives CDR1 SQVTM, CDR2 ANQGSEA. The CDR3 extends over 12 amino acids. The germline V and J ends were trimmed by 7 bases and 5 bases, with 14 bases remaining between them. CDR3 in DNA: TGCAGCGCCCGTGGCGGGAAGGAGACCCAGTACTTC. This encodes CSARGGKETQYF. The whole variable domain, filled in from reference TRBV29-1 and TRBJ2-5, reads SAVISQKPSRDICQRGTSLTIQCQVDSQVTMMFWYRQQPGQSLTLIATANQGSEATYESGFVIDKFPISRPNLTFSTLTVSNMSPEDSSIYLCSARGGKETQYFGPGTRLLVL.

This clonotype was recorded at least ten times. V gene TRBV20-1 combines with J gene TRBJ2-5; weak D call: TRBD2 (6 bases). The CDR3 is 15 amino acids. Looked up from germline, CDR1 is DFQATT and CDR2 is SNEGSKA (reference sequence). The V end was cut by 2 bases, the J end by 2 bases, with 15 bases between. The CDR3 sequence: CSARPLALVQETQYF. The CDR3 DNA sequence: TGCAGTGCTAGACCCCTAGCGTTGGTACAAGAGACCCAGTACTTC.